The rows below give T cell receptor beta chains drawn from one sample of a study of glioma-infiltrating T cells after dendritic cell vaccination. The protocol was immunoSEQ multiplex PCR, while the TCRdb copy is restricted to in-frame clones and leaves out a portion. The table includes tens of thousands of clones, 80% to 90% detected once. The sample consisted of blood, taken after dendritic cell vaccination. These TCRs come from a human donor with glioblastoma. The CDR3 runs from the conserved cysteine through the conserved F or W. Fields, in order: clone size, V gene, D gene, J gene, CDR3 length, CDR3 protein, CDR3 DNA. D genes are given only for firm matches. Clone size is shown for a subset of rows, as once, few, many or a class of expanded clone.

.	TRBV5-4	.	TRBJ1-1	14	CASSLGGRGTEAFF	TGTGCCAGCAGCTTGGGAGGTCGAGGCACTGAAGCTTTCTTT
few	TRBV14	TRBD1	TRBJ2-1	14	CASSRQGRWNEQFF	TGTGCCAGCAGCCGACAGGGTCGTTGGAATGAGCAGTTCTTC
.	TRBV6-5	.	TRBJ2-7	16	CASSYVRAGRAYEQYF	TGTGCCAGCAGTTACGTGAGGGCGGGAAGGGCGTACGAGCAGTACTTC
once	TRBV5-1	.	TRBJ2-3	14	CASGATASTDTQYF	TGCGCCAGCGGAGCTACTGCTAGCACAGATACGCAGTATTTT
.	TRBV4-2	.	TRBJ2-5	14	CASSQNTRKETQYF	TGTGCCAGCAGCCAAAATACGCGGAAGGAGACCCAGTACTTC
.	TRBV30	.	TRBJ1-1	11	CASSRDTEAFF	TGTGCCTCCTCGAGGGACACTGAAGCTTTCTTT
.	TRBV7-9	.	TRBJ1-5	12	CASSLYNQPQHF	TGTGCCAGCAGCTTATACAATCAGCCCCAGCATTTT
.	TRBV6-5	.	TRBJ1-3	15	CASSYRRSSGNTIYF	TGTGCCAGCAGTTACAGGCGGAGCTCTGGAAACACCATATATTTT
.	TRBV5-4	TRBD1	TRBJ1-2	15	CASSLAVGTGQGYTF	TGTGCCAGCAGCTTGGCCGTCGGGACAGGTCAAGGCTACACCTTC
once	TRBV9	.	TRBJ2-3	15	CASSRGAAFTDTQYF	TGTGCCAGCAGCCGGGGGGCTGCCTTCACAGATACGCAGTATTTT
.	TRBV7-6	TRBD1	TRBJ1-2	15	CASSLVAGGASGYTF	TGTGCCAGCAGCTTAGTGGCAGGGGGCGCCTCTGGCTACACCTTC
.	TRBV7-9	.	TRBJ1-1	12	CASRTGNTEAFF	TGTGCCAGCAGGACGGGGAACACTGAAGCTTTCTTT
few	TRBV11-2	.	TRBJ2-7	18	CASTISGAGMGSDLKQYF	TGTGCCAGCACCATATCCGGGGCGGGGATGGGGTCAGACCTCAAGCAGTACTTC
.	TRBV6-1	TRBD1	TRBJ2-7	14	CASTGQGQPYEQYF	TGTGCCAGCACCGGACAGGGACAACCCTACGAGCAGTACTTC
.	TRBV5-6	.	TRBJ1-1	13	CASSLSPRAEAFF	TGTGCCAGCAGCCTATCCCCCCGGGCTGAAGCTTTCTTT
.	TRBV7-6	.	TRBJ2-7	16	CASSLRAGQSSYEQYF	TGTGCCAGCAGCTTAAGGGCGGGTCAGAGTTCCTACGAGCAGTACTTC
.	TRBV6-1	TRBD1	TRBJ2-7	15	CASRKDRNAAYEQYF	TGTGCCAGCAGGAAGGACAGGAACGCTGCCTACGAGCAGTACTTC
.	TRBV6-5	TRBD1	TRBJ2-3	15	CASRPTGGSTDTQYF	TGTGCCAGCAGGCCGACAGGGGGTTCCACAGATACGCAGTATTTT
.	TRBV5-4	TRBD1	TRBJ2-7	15	CASSRGQGAPYEQYF	TGTGCCAGCAGCAGAGGACAGGGGGCCCCCTACGAGCAGTACTTC
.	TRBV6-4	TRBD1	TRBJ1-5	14	CASSLTGINQPQHF	TGTGCCAGCAGCCTGACAGGGATCAATCAGCCCCAGCATTTT
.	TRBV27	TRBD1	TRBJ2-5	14	CASSRPGQGETQYF	TGTGCCAGCAGTAGACCGGGACAGGGGGAGACCCAGTACTTC
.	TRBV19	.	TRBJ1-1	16	CASSIELLAGRTEAFF	TGTGCCAGTAGTATAGAACTTCTCGCAGGGCGCACTGAAGCTTTCTTT
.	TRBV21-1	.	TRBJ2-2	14	CASTPDRITGELFF	TGTGCCAGCACCCCGGACAGGATCACCGGGGAGCTGTTTTTT
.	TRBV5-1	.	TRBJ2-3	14	CASSSGEFVDTQYF	TGCGCCAGCAGCTCCGGGGAGTTCGTAGATACGCAGTATTTT
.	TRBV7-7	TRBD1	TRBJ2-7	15	CASSLGGQGIREQYF	TGTGCTAGCAGCTTAGGGGGACAGGGTATCCGCGAGCAGTACTTC
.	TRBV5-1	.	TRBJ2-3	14	CASSLTGSTDTQYF	TGCGCCAGCAGCCTGACAGGTAGCACAGATACGCAGTATTTT
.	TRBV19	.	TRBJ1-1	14	CASSIGQLGTEAFF	TGTGCCAGTAGTATAGGACAACTAGGTACTGAAGCTTTCTTT
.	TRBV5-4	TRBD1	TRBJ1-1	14	CASSFGQGGTEAFF	TGTGCCAGCAGCTTCGGACAGGGCGGCACTGAAGCTTTCTTT
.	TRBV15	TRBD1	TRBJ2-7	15	CATSGRQGSSYEQYF	TGTGCCACCAGCGGAAGACAGGGGAGCTCCTACGAGCAGTACTTC
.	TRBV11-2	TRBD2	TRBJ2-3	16	CASSLVAGGPTDTQYF	TGTGCCAGCAGCTTAGTAGCGGGAGGCCCTACAGATACGCAGTATTTT
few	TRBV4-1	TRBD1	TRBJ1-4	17	CASSQTGQGAANEKLFF	TGCGCCAGCAGCCAAACCGGACAGGGGGCGGCTAATGAAAAACTGTTTTTT
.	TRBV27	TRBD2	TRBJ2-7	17	CASSPAPQRDGSGEQYF	TGTGCCAGCAGCCCTGCCCCCCAGCGGGACGGTTCAGGCGAGCAGTACTTC
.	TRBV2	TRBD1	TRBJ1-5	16	CASSEDRGYSNQPQHF	TGTGCCAGCAGTGAGGACAGGGGGTATAGCAATCAGCCCCAGCATTTT
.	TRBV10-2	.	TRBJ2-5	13	CASSVAEQETQYF	TGCGCCAGCAGTGTAGCGGAACAAGAGACCCAGTACTTC
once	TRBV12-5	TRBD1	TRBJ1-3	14	CASRTGSSGNTIYF	TGTGCTAGTAGGACAGGCAGCTCTGGAAACACCATATATTTT